A single sample gave rise to the 9 T cell receptor beta chains below, sequenced in a study of blood T cell repertoires in COVID-19 (dated by TCRdb to about 2020). The library was produced with the immunoSEQ multiplex PCR assay. TCRdb took over this immuneACCESS table, retaining in-frame rearrangements with V and J assigned. Such tables are incomplete; in checked studies, under half of the missing clones stem from an unresolved V gene, and the remainder is unexplained. The sample table records 50,000 to 60,000 clones; roughly 80% of these occur just once. The top ten clonotypes cover 5.9% of the sample. Sample: peripheral blood. The receptors shown here come from a human donor in a cohort sampled during active or convalescent COVID-19.

This chain connects TRBV7-9 to TRBJ1-5; weak D call: TRBD1 (5 bases). Trimming took off 6 bases at V and 2 bases at J, with 14 bases between the two ends. The germline CDR1 and CDR2 sequences are SEHNR and FQNEAQ (reference sequence). This CDR3 has 15 amino acids. CDR3 sequence (DNA): TGTGCCAGCAGTCAGGTGCAGGGCGGCAATCAGCCCCAGCATTTT. It translates to CASSQVQGGNQPQHF. Full variable domain (outside the CDR3, taken from reference TRBV7-9 and TRBJ1-5): DTGVSQNPRHKITKRGQNVTFRCDPISEHNRLYWYRQTLGQGPEFLTYFQNEAQLEKSRLLSDRFSAERPKGSFSTLEIQRTEQGDSAMYLCASSQVQGGNQPQHFGDGTRLSIL.

V gene TRBV3-1 (or the pseudogene TRBV3-2) combines with J gene TRBJ2-5; D not resolved. Germline assignment: CDR1 LGHDT and CDR2 YNNKEL (reference sequence). This CDR3 comprises 15 residues. V lost 4 bases to trimming and J lost 1 base, with 13 bases between them. For the CDR3, the DNA is TGTGCCAGCAGCCCCTTAAACGCAGGCCAAGAGACCCAGTACTTC. This sequence encodes CASSPLNAGQETQYF.

The chain links TRBV10-2 to TRBJ2-5, with D perhaps TRBD1 (6 bases). V was cut by 6 bases and J by 5 bases, with 10 bases left in between. The CDR3 is 12 residues long. Germline loops: CDR1 WSHSY, CDR2 SAAADI. The CDR3 DNA reads as TGCGCCAGCAGCCCCAGGGGCGAGACCCAGTACTTC. Translation: CASSPRGETQYF.

In DNA, the CDR3 is TGTGCCAGCAGCTTTGGTGACAGAGCCTACGAGCAGTACTTC. This sequence encodes CASSFGDRAYEQYF. The chain has TRBV27 and TRBJ2-7; TRBD1 is a possible D gene (5 bases). This CDR3 spans 14 amino acids. Trimming cost V 6 bases and J 2 bases, with 14 bases left between them. Germline values: CDR1 MNHEY, CDR2 SMNVEV (reference sequence).

The chain is built from TRBV9 and TRBJ2-3; 8 bases align to TRBD2. The CDR3 spans 17 residues. V shed 0 bases, J shed 8 bases, and the junction held 14 bases outside the gene matches. Germline CDR1 reads SGDLS; CDR2 reads YYNGEE. This CDR3 is CASSVDASGGALATQYF. The CDR3 region has the DNA TGTGCCAGCAGCGTAGACGCAAGCGGGGGTGCCCTTGCTACGCAGTATTTT. The variable domain in full, with the rest retrieved from reference TRBV9 and TRBJ2-3, is DSGVTQTPKHLITATGQRVTLRCSPRSGDLSVYWYQQSLDQGLQFLIQYYNGEERAKGNILERFSAQQFPDLHSELNLSSLELGDSALYFCASSVDASGGALATQYFGPGTRLTVL.

The V and J genes are TRBV13 and TRBJ2-3, with D possibly matching TRBD2 (6 bases). Germline V CDR1 and CDR2: PRHDT, FYEKMQ (reference sequence). Trimming took 3 bases from V and 10 from J, leaving 20 bases between them. The CDR3 spans 15 residues. DNA of the CDR3: TGTGCCAGCAGCTTGGGACTGTCGTTTAGTCCCCCGCAGTATTTT. It yields the protein CASSLGLSFSPPQYF.

The chain has TRBV7-9 and TRBJ2-7, with 9 nucleotides matching TRBD1. V shed 5 bases, J shed 2 bases, and the junction held 7 bases outside the gene matches. The CDR3 totals 15 residues. Per the germline V gene, CDR1 is SEHNR and CDR2 is FQNEAQ (reference sequence). The CDR3 nucleotides are TGTGCCAGCAGCAACACAGGGGGCCCCACCTACGAGCAGTACTTC. Its protein product is CASSNTGGPTYEQYF.

This chain joins TRBV6-5 and TRBJ1-5, with TRBD1 as a possible D gene (5 bases). The germline gives CDR1 MNHEY, CDR2 SVGAGI. With 2 bases removed from V and 0 bases from J, the gap between germline ends came to 11 bases. CDR3 length equals 16 residues. The CDR3 is CASSYVRGSSNQPQHF. Written as DNA, the CDR3 is TGTGCCAGCAGTTACGTACGGGGGAGTAGCAATCAGCCCCAGCATTTT.

There are many counts of this clone. The rearrangement uses TRBV21-1 and TRBJ2-2; the table's TRBD2 call for D was not verified on the DNA. TRBV21-1 has pseudogene status. The CDR3 has 16 amino acids. CDR3 coding DNA: TGTGCCAGCAGCCATACAAGACTAGCTTCCACCGGGGAGCTGTTTTTT. Protein sequence: CASSHTRLASTGELFF.